The source of this T cell receptor (beta chain) is a study of cytomegalovirus exposure and HLA in healthy donors (dated by TCRdb to about 2017). In the study overall: According to an earlier analysis of around 600 of the donors, some 170 million T cells yielded roughly 100 million unique TCR beta sequences and about 300 Gb of sequence data. In a later genetic analysis, genome-wide SNP genotypes for about three fifths of the roughly 670 donors were used, and that subset was treated as a discovery cohort. HLA typing included class I and class II loci at four-digit resolution. To predict cytomegalovirus infection status, the study combined high-throughput TCR immunosequencing, statistical association of individual TCRs with disease status, and machine learning. Among the roughly 380 genotyped donors, 75% to 90% belonged to the genetic ancestry cluster associated with self-reported Caucasian donors. An early release covering roughly 600 HLA-typed donors comprised roughly 300 gigabases of sequencing data and around 80 million unique TCR sequences. All discovery cohort repertoires had been generated on a single sequencing platform. The aim of the study was to test whether cataloging public T cell receptors could identify signatures of past pathogen exposure. Besides the first cohort of roughly 640 subjects, a separate validation cohort made up of 120 different subjects was used. The number of typed donors differed by locus: 629-630 for A, B, C, DRB1 and DQB1; some 500 for DQA1; some 590 for DPA1; and roughly 470 for DPB1. In a later analysis, previously published TCR beta repertoires from 550 to 700 donors were re-analyzed and high-resolution HLA genotyping was added so that TCR occurrence patterns could be studied. Using immunosequencing, the study profiled T cell repertoires from around 670 subjects and related those repertoires to cytomegalovirus serostatus. In the later analysis, no new phenotypic data were used to find candidate immune exposures; instead, reliance was placed on TCR beta sequences and their occurrence across donors. Among 300 to 450 genotyped donors of the cohort, an average of about 240,000 unique TCR beta nucleotide sequences were sequenced per donor, about a sixth of them non-productive. Donor age, sex, ethnicity and CMV serostatus were compiled together with the repertoire data. Because of strong linkage in the cohort, five DR-DQ haplotypes were treated as single units for association and clustering. In an earlier analysis of a few hundred of the donors, high-throughput TCR beta sequencing was used to judge whether each TCR beta V gene segment behaved as functional or pseudogenic.

To note about this clone: Its specific antigen is unknown. There are no base qualities to consult, and no much larger clone falls within one base.

The cohort consisted of hundreds of healthy bone marrow donors. All cohort members were sampled while nominally healthy, although unrecorded immune exposures were likely present. The donor was CMV seropositive and belonged to the group of 250 to 350 seropositive cohort members. A peripheral blood sample was provided by each donor, and peripheral blood mononuclear cells were used for TCR beta sequencing. Genomic DNA was extracted from the blood cell samples with the Qiagen DNeasy Blood Extraction Kit. The receptor library was made with the immunoSEQ multiplex PCR assay. A mixture of 60 forward primers for TCR Vbeta segments and 13 reverse primers for TCR Jbeta segments was used in the multiplex PCR. The CDR3 region of rearranged TCR beta genes was amplified from genomic DNA with a multiplex PCR assay. On the Illumina HiSeq System, the amplified TCR beta libraries were sequenced as 87-base-pair reads. Turning to the authors' computational methods: A later analysis tallied around 82 million unique TCR beta chains across the 666 repertoires, and approximately 11 million of those chains were shared by two or more donors. To remove PCR and sequencing errors, raw reads were error-corrected and collapsed into unique sequences using a nearest-neighbor algorithm that merged closely related sequences. To assign V, D and J gene segments, CDR3 sequences were aligned to IMGT reference sequences. For a sequence to be retained, a match of at least six nucleotides was required to both a V gene segment and a J gene segment. Rearrangements were called productive when the CDR3 lacked stop codons and stayed in frame with V and J; all others were non-productive. Following IMGT convention, CDR3 was defined as the stretch from the second conserved V-encoded cysteine to the conserved J-encoded phenylalanine. The earlier analysis of 550 to 650 of the donors excluded any sequence lacking an unambiguous match to a single V gene segment. An earlier analysis of fewer than 650 of the donors classified V segments as functional when productive rearrangements were above 56.7% and as segregating when the standard deviation between donors was above 5%. A statistical classification framework was developed to diagnose cytomegalovirus status using the catalog of TCR beta chain sequences. In a later analysis, TCR nucleotide sequences were compared against IMGT/GENE-DB human TR gene sequences so that V and J genes could be assigned. Using the TCRdist pipeline, a later analysis assigned CDR3 sequences along with most-parsimonious VDJ recombination scenarios. In a later analysis, each TCR beta chain was defined by its CDR3 amino acid sequence together with its V-gene family, and reads lacking a unique V-gene family were excluded. A later analysis removed 500 to 650 highly shared, low-generation-probability nucleotide sequences to deal with suspected cross-contamination and a sequencing artifact. For each public chain, a later analysis derived a clonal expansion index from normalized ranks of inferred template counts within each repertoire. In a later analysis, generation probabilities were computed with a VDJ recombination model fitted to out-of-frame rearrangements, and the resulting probabilities were checked against IGoR. In a later analysis, hypergeometric tests were used to score TCR-TCR, TCR-HLA and TCR-CMV co-occurrence, with a repertoire-size bias correction applied to TCR pairs. To estimate false discovery rates, a later analysis permuted the HLA or CMV assignments 20 times. A later analysis grouped co-occurring TCRs with DBSCAN, adding TCRdist sequence similarity when clustering within HLA-allele-positive subsets. Repertoires with fewer than 30,000 or more than 120,000 public chains were left out of co-occurrence clustering, as were a handful of repertoires with anomalous nucleotide sharing. In its TCRdb copy, this immuneACCESS table keeps in-frame sequences only and misses some clones. Where compared with another copy, unresolved V genes explain less than half of these, and the others have no known cause. Clone size and the V and J calls come from that table; the DNA yielded D and trimming. The sample yields some 92,000 clones; 70% to 80% were counted once. The leading ten clones occupy roughly 11% of the sample.

V ends up 3 bases short and J 3 bases short, with an unmatched junction base count of 5. The CDR3 runs 16 residues from the cysteine to the phenylalanine. The DNA shown is the 48-base CDR3, in frame from base 1. CDR1 and CDR2, per the germline V gene (reference sequence), are MNHEY and SMNVEV. Results the study describes overall, beyond this receptor: According to a later analysis, TCR association rates differed among HLA loci, with DRB1 alleles showing the most associated TCRs and HLA-C alleles showing the fewest. According to the authors, the approach could potentially be generalized to other disease states and immunological phenotypes. Roughly uniform sequencing depth across donors was assumed in presence/absence analyses, although this assumption may not hold. In a later analysis, most CMV-associated TCR beta chains were found to appear HLA-restricted, with HLA associations seemingly driven largely by CMV exposure. Cytomegalovirus status was reported to be diagnosed by the classifier with high specificity and sensitivity in both the original and validation cohorts. Three of the identified cytomegalovirus-associated TCR beta chains were confirmed in vitro to be specific for cytomegalovirus antigens. Immune exposure information for the cohort was limited to CMV serostatus. Compared with equally common non-associated chains, HLA-associated TCR beta chains in a later analysis were more clonally expanded and had lower generation probabilities. In a later genetic analysis, a missense DCLRE1C variant was associated with V-gene and J-gene trimming of TCR beta chains, and the association was replicated in an independent cohort. This cohort had only TCR beta chains sequenced, and the lack of alpha or paired-chain data limited which features could be detected. The earlier analysis of 587 of the donors excluded 15 to 20 rarely observed V segments, including chromosome 9 orphons, because counts were too low. Linkage disequilibrium might explain the correlated functional status among segregating V segments, but an unknown experimental factor could not be ruled out. The 87-base-pair reads could not distinguish some IMGT-functional V segments, including TRBV6-2 and TRBV6-3, so those segments were excluded. According to a later analysis, parvovirus B19, influenza, CMV and Epstein-Barr virus appeared linked to several top co-occurrence clusters. Because HLA typing was missing for some donors at each locus, association tests included only the typed subset. A cluster of highly shared sequence variants was judged likely to be a technical artifact of the sequencing pipeline. Most TCR sequences were seen in very few donors, while some public TCRs were found in many individuals. When HLA alleles, especially DR and DQ, strongly co-occurred, TCR associations were difficult to assign to individual alleles. The study gave a list of about 170 TCR beta chains associated with cytomegalovirus. Specific HLA alleles were associated with over 15,000 TCR beta sequences at a false discovery rate of 0.05 in a later analysis. In a later genetic analysis, fewer N-insertions in productive TCRs were reported among donors in an Asian-associated ancestry cluster than the approximately 710-donor mean. A further reported finding was that TCR beta sequences accurately predicted the HLA-A and HLA-B alleles for most subjects in the first cohort. In an earlier analysis of some 550 of the donors, most TCR beta V segments were observed in productive rearrangements about 87% or about 30% of the time, broadly matching IMGT annotations.

The sequencing input was PBMCs. Recombination linked TRBV27 to TRBJ2-2; TRBD2 matches 9 bases in the middle. This TCR was recovered from a man between 18 and 35 years old in good health and CMV-seropositive. At the DNA level, the sequence is TGTGCCAGCAGTTTGGCTAGCGGGGTATACACCGGGGAGCTGTTTTTT. Its amino acids are CASSLASGVYTGELFF.